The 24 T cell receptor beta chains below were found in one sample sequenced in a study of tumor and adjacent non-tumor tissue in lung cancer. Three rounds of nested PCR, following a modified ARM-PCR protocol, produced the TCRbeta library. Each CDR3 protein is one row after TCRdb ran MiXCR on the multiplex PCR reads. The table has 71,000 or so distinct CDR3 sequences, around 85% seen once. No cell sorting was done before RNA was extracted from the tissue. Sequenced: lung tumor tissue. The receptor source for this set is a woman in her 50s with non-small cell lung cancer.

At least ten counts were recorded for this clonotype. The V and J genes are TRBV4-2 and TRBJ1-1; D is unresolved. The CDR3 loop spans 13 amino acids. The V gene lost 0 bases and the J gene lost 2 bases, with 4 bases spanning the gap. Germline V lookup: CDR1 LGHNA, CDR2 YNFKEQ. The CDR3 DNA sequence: TGTGCCAGCAGCCAAGATCTAAACACTGAAGCTTTCTTT. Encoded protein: CASSQDLNTEAFF.

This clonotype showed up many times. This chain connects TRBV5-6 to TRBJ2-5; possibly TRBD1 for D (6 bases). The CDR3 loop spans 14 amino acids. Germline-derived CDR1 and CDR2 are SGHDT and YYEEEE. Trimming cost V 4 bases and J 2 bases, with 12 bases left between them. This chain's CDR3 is CASSQDGTQETQYF. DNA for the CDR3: TGTGCCAGCAGCCAAGACGGGACACAAGAGACCCAGTACTTC.

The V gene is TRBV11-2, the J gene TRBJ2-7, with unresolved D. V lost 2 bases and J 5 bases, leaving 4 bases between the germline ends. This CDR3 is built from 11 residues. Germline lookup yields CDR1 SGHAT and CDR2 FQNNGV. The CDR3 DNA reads TGTGCCAGCAGCTTATTCCACGAGCAGTACTTC. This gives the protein CASSLFHEQYF.

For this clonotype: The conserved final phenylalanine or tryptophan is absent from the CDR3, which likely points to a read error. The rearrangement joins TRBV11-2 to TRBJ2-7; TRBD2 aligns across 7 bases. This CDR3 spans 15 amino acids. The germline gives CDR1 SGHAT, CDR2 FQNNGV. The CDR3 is CASSPWASGSYVQYI. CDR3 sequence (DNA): TGCGCCAGCAGCCCTTGGGCTAGCGGTTCCTACGTGCAGTACATC.

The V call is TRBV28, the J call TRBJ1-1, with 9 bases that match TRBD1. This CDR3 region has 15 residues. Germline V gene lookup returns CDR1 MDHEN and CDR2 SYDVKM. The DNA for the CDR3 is TGTGTCAACTGTTTATCCTGGACAGGGGCAACTGAAGCTTTCTTT. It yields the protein CVNCLSWTGATEAFF.

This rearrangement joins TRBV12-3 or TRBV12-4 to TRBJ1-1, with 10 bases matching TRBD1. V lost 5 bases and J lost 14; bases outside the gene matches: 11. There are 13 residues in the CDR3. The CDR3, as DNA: TGTGCCAGCAGTGCGACAGGGGGCACTGGAGTCTTCTTT. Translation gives CASSATGGTGVFF.

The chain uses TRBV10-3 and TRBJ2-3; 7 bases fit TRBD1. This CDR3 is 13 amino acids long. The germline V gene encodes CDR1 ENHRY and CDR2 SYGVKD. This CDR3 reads CVIAQGSTDTQYF. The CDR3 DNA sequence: TGTGTCATTGCACAGGGGAGCACAGATACGCAGTATTTT.

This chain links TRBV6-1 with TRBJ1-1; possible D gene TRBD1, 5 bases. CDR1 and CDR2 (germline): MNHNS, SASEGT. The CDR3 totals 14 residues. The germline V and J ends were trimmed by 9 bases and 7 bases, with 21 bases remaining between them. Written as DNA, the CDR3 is TGTGCCAGTAGTTTTGACAGAACTCCATTTGAAGCTTTCTTT. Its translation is CASSFDRTPFEAFF.

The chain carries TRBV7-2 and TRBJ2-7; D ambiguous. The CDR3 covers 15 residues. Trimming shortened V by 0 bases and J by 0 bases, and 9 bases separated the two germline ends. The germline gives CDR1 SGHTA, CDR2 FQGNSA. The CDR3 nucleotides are TGTGCCAGCAGCTTAGCTAGTGCTCCCTCCTACGAGCAGTACTTC. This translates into CASSLASAPSYEQYF.

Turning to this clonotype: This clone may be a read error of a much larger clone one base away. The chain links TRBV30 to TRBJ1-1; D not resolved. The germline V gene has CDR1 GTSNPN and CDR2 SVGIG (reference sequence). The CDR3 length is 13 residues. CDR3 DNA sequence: TGTGCCTGGCTGCCCGGGTTTAACAGTGAAGCTTTCTTT. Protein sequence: CAWLPGFNSEAFF.

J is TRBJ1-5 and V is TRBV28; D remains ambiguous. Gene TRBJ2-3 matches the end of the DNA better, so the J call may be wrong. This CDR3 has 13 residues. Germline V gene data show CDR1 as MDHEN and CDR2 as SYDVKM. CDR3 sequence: CASHGTLNQPQYF. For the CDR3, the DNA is TGTGCCAGTCATGGCACGCTTAATCAGCCCCAGTATTTT.

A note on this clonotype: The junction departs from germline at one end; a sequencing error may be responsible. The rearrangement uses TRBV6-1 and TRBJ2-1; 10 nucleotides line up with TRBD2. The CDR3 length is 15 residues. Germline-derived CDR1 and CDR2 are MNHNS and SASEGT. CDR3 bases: TGTGACAGCGAGGGAGCGGGAGGGCCAGTGAGCGAGCAGTTCTTC. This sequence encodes CDSEGAGGPVSEQFF.

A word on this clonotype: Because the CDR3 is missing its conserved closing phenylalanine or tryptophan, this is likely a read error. CDR3 in DNA: TGCAGCGTTGAAGCCACAGGGAAAAAAAAACTGTTTTTA. As protein: CSVEATGKKKLFL. The J gene is TRBJ1-4, the V gene TRBV29-1, with D possibly being TRBD1 (6 bases). Germline V CDR1 and CDR2: SQVTM, ANQGSEA. Trimming left V 1 base short and J 9 bases short, with 12 bases between. This CDR3 has 13 residues.

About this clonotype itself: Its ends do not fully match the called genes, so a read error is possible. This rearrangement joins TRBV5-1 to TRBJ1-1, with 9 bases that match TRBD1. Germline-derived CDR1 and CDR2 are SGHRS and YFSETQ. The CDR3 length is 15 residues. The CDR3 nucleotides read TGCGCCAGCATCTTGGGGGACAGGGAGGTAACTGAAGCTTGCTTT. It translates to CASILGDREVTEACF. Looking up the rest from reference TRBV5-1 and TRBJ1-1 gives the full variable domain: KAGVTQTPRYLIKTRGQQVTLSCSPISGHRSVSWYQQTPGQGLQFLFEYFSETQRNKGNFPGRFSGRQFSNSRSEMNVSTLELGDSALYLCASILGDREVTEACFGQGTRLTVV.

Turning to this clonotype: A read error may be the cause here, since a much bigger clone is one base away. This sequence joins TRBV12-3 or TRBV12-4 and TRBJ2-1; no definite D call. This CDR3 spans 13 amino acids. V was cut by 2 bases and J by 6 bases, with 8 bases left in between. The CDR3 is CASSLPGFNEQFF. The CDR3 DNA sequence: TGTGCCAGCAGTTTACCGGGTTTCAATGAGCAGTTCTTC.

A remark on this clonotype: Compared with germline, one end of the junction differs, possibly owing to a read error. The CDR3 DNA reads as TGTAGTGCTAGAGTCCTAGCGGGAACCTCCAATGAGCAGTTCTTC. This encodes CSARVLAGTSNEQFF. V usage is TRBV20-1 and J usage is TRBJ2-1, with 9 bases that match TRBD2. The CDR3 totals 15 residues. Germline V gives CDR1 DFQATT, CDR2 SNEGSKA (reference sequence).

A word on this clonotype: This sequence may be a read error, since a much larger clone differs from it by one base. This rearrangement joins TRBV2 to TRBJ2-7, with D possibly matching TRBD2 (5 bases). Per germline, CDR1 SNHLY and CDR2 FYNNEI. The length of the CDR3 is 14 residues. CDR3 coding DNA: TGTGCCAGGAGGAGGACCCAAAGCTCCGACGAGCAGTACTTC. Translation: CARRRTQSSDEQYF.

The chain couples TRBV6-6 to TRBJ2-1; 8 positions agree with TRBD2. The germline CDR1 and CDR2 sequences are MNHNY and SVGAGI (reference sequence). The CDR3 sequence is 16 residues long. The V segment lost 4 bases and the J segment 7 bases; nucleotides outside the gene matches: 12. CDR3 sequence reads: CASSSPYGTSTNEQFF. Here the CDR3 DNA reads TGTGCCAGCAGTTCTCCCTACGGGACTAGTACGAATGAGCAGTTCTTC.

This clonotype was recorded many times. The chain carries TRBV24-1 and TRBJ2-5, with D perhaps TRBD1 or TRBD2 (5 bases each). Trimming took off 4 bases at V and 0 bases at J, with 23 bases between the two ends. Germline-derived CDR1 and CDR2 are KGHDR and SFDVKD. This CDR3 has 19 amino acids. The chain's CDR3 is CATSDPGPTDGAYQETQYF. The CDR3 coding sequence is TGTGCCACCAGTGACCCCGGGCCCACAGACGGGGCGTACCAAGAGACCCAGTACTTC.

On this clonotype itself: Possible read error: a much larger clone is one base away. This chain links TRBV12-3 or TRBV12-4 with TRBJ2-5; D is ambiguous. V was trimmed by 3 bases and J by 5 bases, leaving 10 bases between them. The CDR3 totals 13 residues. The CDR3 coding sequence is TGTGCCAGCAGTTTGACCAAGAGGGAGACCCAGTACTTC. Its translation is CASSLTKRETQYF.

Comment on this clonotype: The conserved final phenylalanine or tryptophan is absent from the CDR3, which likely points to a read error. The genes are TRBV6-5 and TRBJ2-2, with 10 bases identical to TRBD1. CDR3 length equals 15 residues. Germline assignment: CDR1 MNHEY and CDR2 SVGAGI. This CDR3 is CASSPDRGRTRELFS. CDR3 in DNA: TGTGCCAGCAGCCCCGACAGGGGGCGCACCCGGGAGCTGTTTTCT.

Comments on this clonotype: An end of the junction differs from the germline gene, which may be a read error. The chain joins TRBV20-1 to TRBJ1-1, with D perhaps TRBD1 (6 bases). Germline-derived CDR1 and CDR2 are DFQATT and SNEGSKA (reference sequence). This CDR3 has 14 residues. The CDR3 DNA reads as TGCATTGCTTACCGGGACACCATGAACACTGAAGTTTTCTTT. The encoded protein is CIAYRDTMNTEVFF.

This CDR3 is CANRLRRLAVSDEQYF. The CDR3 DNA follows: TGTGCCAACAGGCTAAGAAGACTAGCGGTCTCAGACGAGCAGTACTTC. V gene TRBV11-2 combines with J gene TRBJ2-7; TRBD2 matches 9 bases. There are 16 residues in the CDR3. The ends lost 10 bases at V and 5 bases at J; junction bases unmatched: 18. Germline CDR1 and CDR2: SGHAT and FQNNGV.

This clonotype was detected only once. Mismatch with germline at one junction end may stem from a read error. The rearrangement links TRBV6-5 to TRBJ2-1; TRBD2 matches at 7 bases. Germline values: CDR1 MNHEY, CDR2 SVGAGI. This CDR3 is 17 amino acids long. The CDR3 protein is CASSYNLGGTSYNKQFF. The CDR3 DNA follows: TGTGCCAGCAGTTACAATCTCGGGGGGACCTCCTACAATAAGCAGTTCTTC.